A single T cell receptor (beta chain) is shown here with its context. The antigen remains unidentified. Germline V CDR1 and CDR2: DFQATT, SNEGSKA (reference sequence). V was cut by 3 bases and J by 3 bases, with 13 bases left in between. The CDR3 extends over 14 amino acids. The record originates from a study of T and B cells in COVID-19 patients. As for the study in general: COVID-19 patients gave peripheral blood either during active infection or after recovery. The recovered cohort's median age was 34 years, versus approximately 70 years in active infection. Critical illness requiring mechanical ventilation or extracorporeal membrane oxygenation affected 12 of 20 active-infection patients. Findings and caveats of the study: Of 2,331 TCR clusters found only in the recovered cohort, a few dozen had low generation probability.

Blood genomic DNA input for TRB amplification was roughly 250-500 ng. Multiplex PCR with BIOMED2 TRB-A/B primer pools amplified TRB rearrangements. TCRdb re-called the multiplex PCR reads with MiXCR, one entry per CDR3 protein. The repertoire consists of more than 10,000 distinct CDR3 sequences, with roughly 31% occurring once and the leading ten covering 15% to 20%. This receptor was identified in a human donor with active COVID-19. This chain uses TRBV20-1 with TRBJ2-3; no clear D. The specimen was blood. In DNA form, the CDR3 reads TGCAGTGCTAGCGATAGTAGAACGACAGATACGCAGTATTTT. Translation gives CSASDSRTTDTQYF.